Listed here are 21 T cell receptor beta chains from one sample, sequenced in a study of regulatory T cells in long-lasting Graves disease. As for time point: newly diagnosed GD, antithyroid drugs for less than 3 months. Researchers made the TCR library from RNA that was extracted from PBMCs. Building the TCR beta libraries relied on iRepertoire HTBI primers, and CDR3 regions underwent Arm-PCR. TCRdb processed the multiplex PCR reads anew with MiXCR; each CDR3 protein has one entry. The table includes fewer than 550,000 distinct CDR3 sequences, about a sixth detected once. This sample was shared with a second study, whose subject was T cells in Graves' hyperthyroidism and ophthalmopathy.

The sequenced sample was peripheral blood mononuclear cells (PBMCs), obtained at new diagnosis, from a patient treated with antithyroid drugs. The receptor set was obtained from a woman aged 18-29 years with Graves disease.

This clonotype was picked up many times. The V gene is TRBV29-1, the J gene TRBJ2-5; the D gene is possibly TRBD2 (7 bases). CDR1 and CDR2 (germline): SQVTM, ANQGSEA. Trimming removed 4 bases at V and 2 bases at J, with 14 bases between. This CDR3 is built from 14 residues. The CDR3 nucleotides are TGCAGCGTTGCGGGGGGCTGGCGGCAAGAGACCCAGTACTTC. It encodes CSVAGGWRQETQYF. The complete variable domain, with remaining parts taken from reference TRBV29-1 and TRBJ2-5, reads SAVISQKPSRDICQRGTSLTIQCQVDSQVTMMFWYRQQPGQSLTLIATANQGSEATYESGFVIDKFPISRPNLTFSTLTVSNMSPEDSSIYLCSVAGGWRQETQYFGPGTRLLVL.

This clonotype was counted between two and nine times. This clone may be a read error of a much larger clone one base away. The J gene is TRBJ2-3, the V gene TRBV3-1, with TRBD2 identical over 12 bases. V gave up 4 bases and J gave up 1 base; unmatched junction bases: 9. Looked up from germline, CDR1 is LGHDT and CDR2 is YNNKEL (reference sequence). This CDR3 region has 18 residues. CDR3 sequence reads: CASSRETSGSGGTDTQYF. CDR3 bases: TGTGCCAGCAGCCGCGAGACTAGCGGGAGTGGGGGCACAGATACGCAGTATTTT.

Ten or more counts support this clonotype. The chain combines TRBV28 with TRBJ2-7, with 8 bases fitting TRBD1. This CDR3 spans 15 amino acids. Germline CDR1 MDHEN, CDR2 SYDVKM. The J segment lost 1 base and the V segment lost 7 bases, leaving 9 bases of the junction unmatched. This CDR3 is CASNLRDRLSYEQYF. The CDR3 region has the DNA TGTGCCAGCAATCTCCGGGACAGGTTATCCTACGAGCAGTACTTC.

This clonotype was counted many times. The chain joins TRBV24-1 to TRBJ2-1, with no clear D. In germline, CDR1 is KGHDR, CDR2 SFDVKD. Trimming shortened V by 4 bases and J by 5 bases, and 11 bases separated the two germline ends. This CDR3 region has 14 residues. The CDR3 here is CATSDALWNNEQFF. DNA for the CDR3: TGTGCCACCAGTGACGCTCTCTGGAACAATGAGCAGTTCTTC.

This clonotype was seen at least ten times. The V call is TRBV28, the J call TRBJ2-1, with TRBD2 matching over 11 bases. V lost 5 bases and J lost 6; bases outside the gene matches: 9. The CDR3 is 16 residues long. Germline values: CDR1 MDHEN, CDR2 SYDVKM. CDR3 region: CASSPRRLAGSNEQFF. In nucleotides, the CDR3 is TGTGCCAGCAGTCCTCGGAGACTAGCGGGAAGCAATGAGCAGTTCTTC.

This clonotype showed up many times. This sequence joins TRBV6-2 or TRBV6-3 and TRBJ2-7; 7 bases match TRBD2. V trimming: 6 bases; J trimming: 3 bases; junction bases outside the gene matches: 5. The CDR3 covers 13 residues. Germline V lookup: CDR1 MNHEY, CDR2 SVGEGT. The CDR3 bases are TGTGCCAGCAGAATTAGCGGGTTCTACGAGCAGTACTTC. It codes for CASRISGFYEQYF.

The sample holds many counts of this clonotype. The rearrangement uses TRBV20-1 and TRBJ2-7; D not certain. Germline CDR1 reads DFQATT; CDR2 reads SNEGSKA (reference sequence). With 3 bases removed from V and 4 bases from J, the gap between germline ends came to 13 bases. CDR3 length: 13 amino acids. The CDR3: CSASSVVGYEQYF. The CDR3 DNA follows: TGCAGTGCTAGTTCTGTCGTGGGGTACGAGCAGTACTTC.

This clonotype was recorded at least ten times. CDR3 coding DNA: TGTGCCAGCAGCCAAGGACAGGGAGGGGGCAATGAGCAGTTCTTC. Translating it yields CASSQGQGGGNEQFF. This sequence joins TRBV3-1 and TRBJ2-1; the D gene could be TRBD1 or TRBD2 (7 bases each). CDR3 length: 15 amino acids. Germline CDR1 and CDR2: LGHDT and YNNKEL (reference sequence). V was clipped by 1 base and J by 6 bases, with 13 bases between them.

The table lists this clonotype with many counts. The V call is TRBV11-2, the J call TRBJ2-1, with D tentatively TRBD1 or TRBD2 (6 bases each). V was pared by 1 base and J by 2 bases, with 12 bases between. The CDR3 consists of 16 residues. Germline values: CDR1 SGHAT, CDR2 FQNNGV. CDR3 sequence (DNA): TGTGCCAGCAGCTTAGGACGGGGGCGGGCCTACAATGAGCAGTTCTTC. Translating gives CASSLGRGRAYNEQFF.

This clonotype was picked up many times. This chain links TRBV20-1 with TRBJ2-7; 10 bases line up with TRBD2. This CDR3 has 20 residues. Germline CDR1 is DFQATT and CDR2 is SNEGSKA (reference sequence). J was trimmed by 3 bases and V by 6 bases; bases with no gene match: 26. The CDR3 protein is CSAGFLGNREREGPRYEQYF. The CDR3 nucleotides are TGCAGTGCGGGGTTTTTAGGGAATAGGGAGCGGGAGGGCCCTCGCTACGAGCAGTACTTC.

This clonotype was found many times. The chain carries TRBV28 and TRBJ1-2; D may be TRBD1 (6 bases). CDR3 length equals 16 residues. Germline CDR1 and CDR2: MDHEN and SYDVKM. V dropped 7 bases and J dropped 4 bases, with 22 bases sitting between them. The CDR3 coding sequence is TGTGCCAGCAATACACAAGGGGGTGGAATGAGCTATGGCTACACCTTC. This codes for CASNTQGGGMSYGYTF.

This clonotype was seen a few times. The chain uses TRBV28 and TRBJ2-7, with a weak D call TRBD1 (6 bases). Germline assignment: CDR1 MDHEN and CDR2 SYDVKM. The CDR3 is 13 residues long. V was shortened by 7 bases and J by 5 bases, with 15 bases between the two germline ends. The DNA for the CDR3 is TGTGCCAGCACCTTAACAGGGACGGACGAGCAGTACTTC. Residues: CASTLTGTDEQYF.

For the CDR3, the DNA is TGTGCCAGCAGCTTGGGGACCTCCGGGTTGGTGGATACGCAGTATTTT. Protein: CASSLGTSGLVDTQYF. This chain joins TRBV7-2 and TRBJ2-3; D tentatively reads TRBD1 or TRBD2 (5 bases each). This CDR3 spans 16 amino acids. V gave up 3 bases and J gave up 6 bases, with 19 bases separating them. Germline values: CDR1 SGHTA, CDR2 FQGNSA. Based on the CDR3 plus reference TRBV7-2 and TRBJ2-3, the full variable domain is GAGVSQSPSNKVTEKGKDVELRCDPISGHTALYWYRQSLGQGLEFLIYFQGNSAPDKSGLPSDRFSAERTGGSVSTLTIQRTQQEDSAVYLCASSLGTSGLVDTQYFGPGTRLTVL.

This clonotype has ten or more counts. CDR3 residues: CASSQGNSGRYTGELFF. Written as DNA, the CDR3 is TGTGCCAGCAGCCAAGGAAATAGCGGGAGGTACACCGGGGAGCTGTTTTTT. This chain joins TRBV4-2 and TRBJ2-2, with 10 bases matching TRBD2. Germline V gene sequence: CDR1 LGHNA, CDR2 YNFKEQ. V trimming: 1 base; J trimming: 3 bases; junction bases outside the gene matches: 5. CDR3 length: 17 residues.

This clonotype turned up a few times. The V and J genes are TRBV7-2 and TRBJ2-7, with 9 bases matching TRBD2. The J segment lost 5 bases and the V segment lost 4 bases, leaving 9 bases of the junction unmatched. The CDR3 covers 15 residues. Germline CDR1 reads SGHTA; CDR2 reads FQGNSA. CDR3 nucleotide sequence: TGTGCCAGCAGCTCCGCTAGCGGGAACTGGGACGAGCAGTACTTC. Amino acids: CASSSASGNWDEQYF.

There are many counts of this clonotype. This chain joins TRBV5-4 and TRBJ2-3; no definite D call. Germline lookup yields CDR1 SGHNT and CDR2 YYREEE (reference sequence). The CDR3 runs to 14 residues. Trimming shortened V by 3 bases and J by 0 bases, and 8 bases separated the two germline ends. CDR3 nucleotides: TGTGCCAGCAGCTCCCCGGAGAGCACAGATACGCAGTATTTT. It translates to CASSSPESTDTQYF.

This clonotype was seen repeatedly, ten times or more. The rearrangement uses TRBV5-5 and TRBJ2-1; the D is unclear. The V end lost 4 bases, the J end lost 4 bases, and 12 bases lay between the germline ends. CDR1 SGHKS and CDR2 YYEKEE come from the germline V gene (reference sequence). The CDR3 totals 14 residues. DNA of the CDR3: TGTGCCAGCAGCCCACGTTCCCTTTACAATGAGCAGTTCTTC. It encodes CASSPRSLYNEQFF.

This clonotype showed up many times. The chain links TRBV6-5 to TRBJ2-7, with D hard to call. This CDR3 has 13 amino acids. Germline V gives CDR1 MNHEY, CDR2 SVGAGI. The germline V and J ends were trimmed by 7 bases and 5 bases, with 15 bases remaining between them. The DNA of the CDR3 is TGTGCCAGCATTTCCTCAAAAACGCACGAGCAGTACTTC. Its protein product is CASISSKTHEQYF.

This clonotype has only a few counts. At one of its ends the junction is not consistent with the germline gene, which may arise from a read error. The V call is TRBV6-2 or TRBV6-3, the J call TRBJ2-2, with a tentative D call TRBD1 (5 bases). From germline, CDR1 is MNHEY and CDR2 SVGEGT. This CDR3 is 16 amino acids long. DNA of the CDR3: TGTGCCAGCAGTTTTCTCGGTGCAGGGAACACCAGGGAGCTGTTTTTT. It translates to CASSFLGAGNTRELFF.

This chain uses TRBV6-1 with TRBJ2-7; 8 nucleotides line up with TRBD2. Losses at the gene ends were 1 base for V and 3 bases for J; bases not matched to a gene: 11. The CDR3 length is 17 residues. Germline CDR1 MNHNS, CDR2 SASEGT. The CDR3, as DNA: TGTGCCAGCAGTGAAGTTTTGGGGGGACTAGTTAACTACGAGCAGTACTTC. This sequence encodes CASSEVLGGLVNYEQYF.

With respect to this clonotype: A read error likely explains this, since a far larger clone differs by one base. This sequence joins TRBV11-2 and TRBJ2-7, with 9 bases aligning to TRBD2. Germline CDR1 and CDR2: SGHAT and FQNNGV. This CDR3 comprises 16 residues. V lost 8 bases, J lost 7 bases, and 18 bases stayed unmatched. The CDR3 reads CASGRSGLAGFNEQYF. CDR3 DNA sequence: TGTGCCAGCGGCCGCTCCGGGCTAGCGGGATTTAATGAGCAGTACTTC. Together with reference TRBV11-2 and TRBJ2-7, the CDR3 gives the full variable domain: EAGVAQSPRYKIIEKRQSVAFWCNPISGHATLYWYQQILGQGPKLLIQFQNNGVVDDSQLPKDRFSAERLKGVDSTLKIQPAKLEDSAVYLCASGRSGLAGFNEQYFGPGTRLTVT.